The next 26 T cell receptor beta chains were all read from a single sample in a study of T cell repertoires in cytomegalovirus infection. These receptors' antigens are unknown. Each CDR3 protein gets one entry after TCRdb re-called the reads with MiXCR. The table has some 940,000 distinct CDR3 sequences, more than 25% seen once. The sample here was cultured CD8+ T cells from PBMCs, taken from culture after CMV antigen stimulation. These TCRs come from a human donor in good health (CMV status not recorded). Some clones in this sample may be carry-over from other donors' samples.

The chain carries TRBV2 and TRBJ2-1; no clear D gene. The V end lost 6 bases, the J end lost 14 bases, and 14 bases lay between the germline ends. CDR1 is SNHLY, CDR2 FYNNEI, per germline. The CDR3 has 11 residues. The CDR3 sequence: CASSSRPPKFF. Written as DNA, the CDR3 is TGTGCCAGCAGCAGCCGGCCGCCGAAGTTCTTC. The full variable domain, with the rest looked up from reference TRBV2 and TRBJ2-1, is EPEVTQTPSHQVTQMGQEVILRCVPISNHLYFYWYRQILGQKVEFLVSFYNNEISEKSEIFDDQFSVERPDGSNFTLKIRSTKLEDSAMYFCASSSRPPKFFGPGTRLTVL.

This clonotype was counted only a few times. The CDR3 sequence: CASSPRRSDTEAFF. In DNA, the CDR3 is TGTGCCAGCAGCCCCCGTCGATCAGACACTGAAGCTTTCTTT. This rearrangement joins TRBV4-2 to TRBJ1-1; D is undetermined. CDR1 is LGHNA, CDR2 YNFKEQ, per germline. This CDR3 has 14 amino acids. V lost 4 bases to trimming and J lost 3 bases, with 12 bases between them.

This clonotype has a count of ten or more. The genes are TRBV12-3 or TRBV12-4 and TRBJ2-7; D uncertain. Trimming cost V 4 bases and J 3 bases, with 7 bases left between them. The CDR3 spans 12 residues. For the CDR3, the DNA is TGTGCCAGCAGTTATCTTTACTACGAGCAGTACTTC. Its translation is CASSYLYYEQYF.

V usage is TRBV5-5 and J usage is TRBJ2-1, with D unresolved. V lost 0 bases and J 6 bases, leaving 7 bases between the germline ends. Germline CDR1 is SGHKS and CDR2 is YYEKEE (reference sequence). CDR3 length equals 13 residues. The chain's CDR3 is CASSLADVNEQFF. CDR3 coding DNA: TGTGCCAGCAGCTTGGCCGACGTCAATGAGCAGTTCTTC.

The table lists this clonotype with a few counts. CDR3 sequence (DNA): TGTGCCACCAGCTTTGGGGGAGACAGTTCCTACGAGCAGTACTTC. This encodes CATSFGGDSSYEQYF. The chain recombines TRBV15 with TRBJ2-7, with D perhaps matching TRBD1 or TRBD2 (5 bases each). Trimming took 5 bases from V and 1 from J, leaving 15 bases between them. This CDR3 comprises 15 residues. Germline lookup yields CDR1 LNHNV and CDR2 YYDKDF (reference sequence).

The chain recombines TRBV6-6 with TRBJ1-2; 8 nucleotides line up with TRBD1. CDR3 length: 13 residues. The V gene's germline CDR1 is MNHNY and CDR2 SVGAGI (reference sequence). V lost 2 bases to trimming and J lost 8 bases; unmatched junction nucleotides: 4. The CDR3 reads CASSYEAGGGYTF. CDR3 coding DNA: TGTGCCAGCAGTTACGAGGCAGGGGGCGGCTACACCTTC.

Comment on this clonotype: A much larger clone lies one base from this, so it may be a read error. Without the conserved terminal phenylalanine or tryptophan, this CDR3 likely stems from a read error. The chain combines TRBV7-9 with TRBJ2-6; D not resolved. The germline gives CDR1 SEHNR, CDR2 FQNEAQ (reference sequence). V lost 0 bases, J lost 4 bases, and 10 bases lay in between. This CDR3 comprises 16 residues. The CDR3, as DNA: TGTGCCAGCAGCTTAGCGCTGGGCAAAGGGGCCAACGTCCTGACTCTC. Translated: CASSLALGKGANVLTL.

The chain employs TRBV12-3 or TRBV12-4 and TRBJ1-2; TRBD1 matches 9 bases. With V trimmed by 2 bases and J by 4 bases, 8 bases remained unmatched. This CDR3 is 16 amino acids long. The DNA for the CDR3 is TGTGCCAGCAGTTTATCTGGGACAGGGTCTCCCTATGGCTACACCTTC. This encodes CASSLSGTGSPYGYTF.

V and J are TRBV7-8 and TRBJ2-3; the match to TRBD1 covers 7 bases. The germline gives CDR1 SGHVS, CDR2 FQNEAQ. This CDR3 region has 17 residues. V shed 2 bases, J shed 2 bases, and the junction held 10 bases outside the gene matches. CDR3 protein: CASSLTPTGAHTDTQYF. The DNA for the CDR3 is TGTGCCAGCAGCTTAACCCCTACAGGGGCCCACACAGATACGCAGTATTTT.

The chain links TRBV2 to TRBJ1-1; no reliable D call. The germline V and J ends were trimmed by 2 bases and 1 base, with 14 bases remaining between them. In germline, CDR1 is SNHLY, CDR2 FYNNEI. CDR3 length: 16 residues. In DNA form, the CDR3 reads TGTGCCAGCAGTGAACTAATAGGAACGGGGAACACTGAAGCTTTCTTT. Translation gives CASSELIGTGNTEAFF.

This clonotype turned up a few times. The chain uses TRBV12-3 or TRBV12-4 and TRBJ2-2, with 7 positions matching TRBD2. The CDR3 contains 16 residues. Unmatched junction bases numbered 2, after V lost 1 base and J lost 0 bases. The CDR3 DNA sequence: TGTGCCAGCAGTTTAGGGCGGGGGTCGAACACCGGGGAGCTGTTTTTT. Residues: CASSLGRGSNTGELFF.

The rearrangement links TRBV6-1 to TRBJ2-1; perhaps TRBD1 as D (6 bases). Germline V gene sequence: CDR1 MNHNS, CDR2 SASEGT. The CDR3 is 16 amino acids. Trimming took 2 bases from V and 4 from J, leaving 15 bases between them. The CDR3 region is CASSEQVRDTYNEQFF. In nucleotides, the CDR3 is TGTGCCAGCAGTGAACAAGTTAGGGACACATACAATGAGCAGTTCTTC.

CDR3 sequence: CASSLRGIYNEQFF. DNA of the CDR3: TGTGCCAGCAGTTTACGGGGAATCTACAATGAGCAGTTCTTC. The chain uses TRBV27 and TRBJ2-1, with D possibly TRBD2 on 5 matching bases. The V gene lost 2 bases and the J gene lost 3 bases, with 8 bases spanning the gap. The CDR3 covers 14 residues. Germline CDR1 and CDR2: MNHEY and SMNVEV (reference sequence).

The genes are TRBV5-1 and TRBJ2-2, with 8 positions matching TRBD1. Germline V gives CDR1 SGHRS, CDR2 YFSETQ. The CDR3 consists of 17 residues. J gave up 1 base and V 6 bases, and 11 bases lay outside the gene matches. CDR3 sequence (DNA): TGCGCCAGCAACCCGGACAGGGTTGGGCTGAACACCGGGGAGCTGTTTTTT. This encodes CASNPDRVGLNTGELFF.

This clonotype was observed a few times. The chain carries TRBV12-3 or TRBV12-4 and TRBJ2-5; 9 positions match TRBD2. J was trimmed by 5 bases and V by 2 bases; bases with no gene match: 6. The CDR3 is 15 amino acids. The CDR3 DNA reads as TGTGCCAGCAGTTTAACCGGGACTAGCTGGGAGACCCAGTACTTC. Its translation: CASSLTGTSWETQYF.

This clonotype was picked up a small number of times. V is TRBV19 and J is TRBJ2-2; TRBD1 agrees at 8 bases. There are 16 residues in the CDR3. V shed 5 bases, J shed 5 bases, and the junction held 10 bases outside the gene matches. Looked up from germline, CDR1 is LNHDA and CDR2 is SQIVND (reference sequence). This CDR3 reads CASSGPGGAGTGELFF. CDR3 bases: TGTGCCAGTAGTGGTCCAGGGGGCGCGGGAACCGGGGAGCTGTTTTTT.

The chain links TRBV4-2 to TRBJ1-4; D possibly corresponds to TRBD1 (6 bases). V was clipped by 0 bases and J by 0 bases, with 14 bases between them. Looked up from germline, CDR1 is LGHNA and CDR2 is YNFKEQ. There are 18 residues in the CDR3. This CDR3 is CASSQDRLRGATNEKLFF. For the CDR3, the DNA is TGTGCCAGCAGCCAAGATCGACTCAGGGGCGCAACTAATGAAAAACTGTTTTTT.

This chain links TRBV7-8 with TRBJ1-4; no firm D call. V lost 5 bases and J lost 0, with 16 bases in between. This CDR3 has 17 amino acids. Germline CDR1 and CDR2: SGHVS and FQNEAQ. The CDR3 region is CASSPGVSGSTNEKLFF. CDR3 DNA sequence: TGTGCCAGCAGCCCCGGGGTATCGGGGTCAACTAATGAAAAACTGTTTTTT.

The V call is TRBV12-3 or TRBV12-4, the J call TRBJ1-1; no clear D gene. V shed 2 bases and J shed 7 bases, with 8 bases lying between them. This CDR3 has 12 amino acids. The CDR3 loop reads CASSLRVVEAFF. The CDR3 DNA is TGTGCCAGCAGTTTAAGGGTAGTTGAAGCTTTCTTT.

V usage is TRBV19 and J usage is TRBJ1-5; TRBD1 is a possible D gene (5 bases). Germline V gene sequence: CDR1 LNHDA, CDR2 SQIVND (reference sequence). The ends were cut back, 6 bases at V and 0 bases at J, with 15 bases in the middle. The CDR3 has 16 amino acids. CDR3 sequence (DNA): TGTGCCAGTAGACCAGGACACCTAAATAGCAATCAGCCCCAGCATTTT. It codes for CASRPGHLNSNQPQHF.

In its sample, this clonotype was seen a few times. The chain employs TRBV5-4 and TRBJ1-1; tentative D call: TRBD1 (6 bases). V dropped 9 bases and J dropped 0 bases, with 18 bases sitting between them. The CDR3 covers 15 residues. Germline V gene data show CDR1 as SGHNT and CDR2 as YYREEE (reference sequence). CDR3 nucleotide sequence: TGTGCCACCGGGCCCGACAGGTGGGTGAACACTGAAGCTTTCTTT. Its protein is CATGPDRWVNTEAFF.

The chain recombines TRBV5-6 with TRBJ2-1; D may be TRBD1 (6 bases). Deletions cut 4 bases from V and 5 bases from J, with 19 bases between. CDR1 is SGHDT and CDR2 is YYEEEE in the germline V gene. The CDR3 contains 16 residues. CDR3 amino acids: CASSHLPRTVNNEQFF. The CDR3 region has the DNA TGTGCCAGCAGCCACCTCCCCCGGACAGTGAACAATGAGCAGTTCTTC.

V and J are TRBV29-1 and TRBJ2-1; 7 bases match TRBD2. Germline V gene data show CDR1 as SQVTM and CDR2 as ANQGSEA. The junction had 7 bases not matched to a gene; V was cut back by 4 bases and J by 4 bases. This CDR3 is 14 amino acids long. The CDR3 protein is CSVGRSGAYNEQFF. CDR3 nucleotides: TGCAGCGTTGGGAGAAGCGGGGCTTACAATGAGCAGTTCTTC.

Points on this clonotype: A read error may produce the germline difference seen at one junction end. The rearrangement uses TRBV6-1 and TRBJ2-3; 7 bases map to TRBD1. Germline V gene lookup returns CDR1 MNHNS and CDR2 SASEGT. CDR3 size: 16 residues. The CDR3 nucleotides read TGTGCCAGCAGCAGTCCAGGGACATACAGGGGAGATACGCCGTATTTT. Its protein is CASSSPGTYRGDTPYF.

CDR3 DNA sequence: TGTGCCAGCACCCCGAGTTTATTTCAAGAGACCCAGTACTTC. Its protein is CASTPSLFQETQYF. The chain combines TRBV28 with TRBJ2-5, with D hard to call. The germline CDR1 and CDR2 sequences are MDHEN and SYDVKM. The CDR3 loop spans 14 amino acids. V was shortened by 7 bases and J by 2 bases, with 14 bases between the two germline ends.

The chain recombines TRBV19 with TRBJ1-1, with TRBD1 as a possible D gene (5 bases). The germline gives CDR1 LNHDA, CDR2 SQIVND (reference sequence). Trimming cost V 10 bases and J 3 bases, with 15 bases left between them. The CDR3 is made up of 13 amino acids. In nucleotides, the CDR3 is TGTGCCATTCGGGGGGGGGTGCACACTGAAGCTTTCTTT. Translation: CAIRGGVHTEAFF.